The 17 T cell receptor beta chains presented below share a single source sample, sequenced in a study of CD8 T cells in ankylosing spondylitis. From the 5' RACE reads, TCRdb called clonotypes with MiXCR, one entry per CDR3 protein. The table lists 250,000 to 400,000 distinct CDR3 sequences, around a tenth of them singletons. What was sequenced was blood, either unsorted or a sorted T cell fraction (not recorded which). Receptors were obtained from a female donor with ankylosing spondylitis or in good health (not recorded which).

This clonotype showed up many times. V and J are TRBV12-3 or TRBV12-4 and TRBJ1-3; possibly TRBD1 for D (6 bases). The CDR3 runs to 17 residues. V lost 6 bases to trimming and J lost 0 bases, with 18 bases between them. The CDR3: CASSLLGGQHSGNTIYF. The DNA of the CDR3 is TGTGCCAGCAGCCTCCTAGGTGGACAGCACTCTGGAAACACCATATATTTT.

This rearrangement joins TRBV12-3 or TRBV12-4 to TRBJ2-1; 9 bases align to TRBD1. V was pared by 5 bases and J by 5 bases, with 7 bases of the junction left unmatched. This CDR3 has 15 residues. The CDR3 DNA reads as TGTGCCAGCAGTCCCGGACAGGGGAAGAACAATGAGCAGTTCTTC. Translating it yields CASSPGQGKNNEQFF.

This clonotype was seen only a few times. The chain carries TRBV24-1 and TRBJ2-3, with D hard to call. V shed 5 bases and J shed 8 bases, with 13 bases lying between them. CDR3 length equals 13 residues. Looked up from germline, CDR1 is KGHDR and CDR2 is SFDVKD. In DNA form, the CDR3 reads TGTGCCACCAGTGTCGACGCAGGCGGTACGCAGTATTTT. This sequence encodes CATSVDAGGTQYF.

Many counts were recorded for this clonotype. The chain carries TRBV20-1 and TRBJ2-5, with TRBD2 identical over 7 bases. This CDR3 has 12 amino acids. V lost 3 bases to trimming and J lost 5 bases; unmatched junction nucleotides: 3. Germline lookup yields CDR1 DFQATT and CDR2 SNEGSKA (reference sequence). In DNA, the CDR3 is TGCAGTGCTAGGGGGGGGAAGGAGACCCAGTACTTC. Translation: CSARGGKETQYF.

This clonotype showed up just a few times. The chain combines TRBV19 with TRBJ1-1; D might be TRBD1 (5 bases). Germline CDR1 LNHDA, CDR2 SQIVND (reference sequence). Deletions cut 4 bases from V and 1 base from J, with 10 bases between. The CDR3 contains 14 residues. This CDR3 reads CASSTQGSNTEAFF. As DNA, the CDR3 is TGTGCCAGTAGTACCCAGGGCTCGAACACTGAAGCTTTCTTT.

The chain couples TRBV5-1 to TRBJ2-5, with 7 bases identical to TRBD1. Germline CDR1 SGHRS, CDR2 YFSETQ. The length of the CDR3 is 15 residues. The ends lost 4 bases at V and 4 bases at J; junction bases unmatched: 10. Written as DNA, the CDR3 is TGCGCCAGCAGCCCCCGGGACAGCCGTGTAGAGACCCAGTACTTC. Its translation is CASSPRDSRVETQYF.

In its sample, this clonotype was seen many times. The J gene is TRBJ2-1, the V gene TRBV20-1; 12 bases agree with TRBD2. The germline V gene has CDR1 DFQATT and CDR2 SNEGSKA (reference sequence). The CDR3 is 14 residues long. The V and J ends lost 6 bases and 4 bases, in that order; junction bases with no gene match: 4. CDR3 sequence: CSAPTSGGYNEQFF. CDR3 sequence (DNA): TGCAGTGCCCCTACTAGCGGGGGGTACAATGAGCAGTTCTTC.

This clonotype was found many times. V and J are TRBV5-1 and TRBJ2-3; no reliable D call. This CDR3 spans 14 amino acids. The V end was cut by 1 base, the J end by 0 bases, with 6 bases between. Germline V gene sequence: CDR1 SGHRS, CDR2 YFSETQ. As DNA, the CDR3 is TGCGCCAGCAGCTTGACCGGTAGCACAGATACGCAGTATTTT. Translated, it gives CASSLTGSTDTQYF.

This clonotype was detected ten times or more. J is TRBJ2-1 and V is TRBV20-1; TRBD2 matches 8 bases. The V gene end was trimmed by 5 bases and the J gene end by 0 bases; junction bases not matched to a gene: 9. The CDR3 consists of 16 residues. The V gene's germline CDR1 is DFQATT and CDR2 SNEGSKA (reference sequence). The CDR3 spells CSALSGAESSYNEQFF. The CDR3 region has the DNA TGCAGTGCTCTTAGCGGGGCGGAGAGCTCCTACAATGAGCAGTTCTTC.

This chain joins TRBV7-9 and TRBJ2-7, with no clear D. The CDR3 sequence is 13 residues long. V gave up 8 bases and J gave up 5 bases, with 16 bases separating them. Germline V gene sequence: CDR1 SEHNR, CDR2 FQNEAQ (reference sequence). The CDR3 sequence is CASRRPGVDEQYF. In DNA, the CDR3 is TGTGCCAGCCGCCGACCGGGTGTAGACGAGCAGTACTTC.

This clonotype has at least ten counts. This chain connects TRBV6-6 to TRBJ2-5, with D unresolved. Trimming removed 2 bases from V and 4 bases from J, with 5 bases in between. The germline V gene has CDR1 MNHNY and CDR2 SVGAGI (reference sequence). CDR3 length: 12 amino acids. This CDR3 is CASSYHGETQYF. In DNA form, the CDR3 reads TGTGCCAGCAGTTACCACGGAGAGACCCAGTACTTC.

This clonotype was counted ten times or more. The genes are TRBV20-1 and TRBJ2-1, with D maybe TRBD2 (7 bases). The V gene lost 6 bases and the J gene lost 10 bases, with 13 bases spanning the gap. The CDR3 extends over 11 amino acids. Germline V gives CDR1 DFQATT, CDR2 SNEGSKA (reference sequence). The DNA for the CDR3 is TGCAGTGCCGGGGGGCCGAGGGAGCAGTTCTTC. This translates into CSAGGPREQFF.

This clonotype occurred many times. This chain links TRBV20-1 with TRBJ1-1; TRBD1 is a possible D gene (6 bases). The germline CDR1 and CDR2 sequences are DFQATT and SNEGSKA (reference sequence). The CDR3 is made up of 13 amino acids. V dropped 5 bases and J dropped 4 bases, with 14 bases sitting between them. CDR3 in DNA: TGCAGTGCTCGAGCAATGGGGGCCACTGAAGCTTTCTTT. It specifies CSARAMGATEAFF.

This clonotype was counted at least ten times. This chain uses TRBV6-2 or TRBV6-3 with TRBJ1-1; D gene uncertain. Germline V gives CDR1 MNHEY, CDR2 SVGEGT. The germline V and J ends were trimmed by 2 bases and 5 bases, with 15 bases remaining between them. The CDR3 totals 15 residues. DNA of the CDR3: TGTGCCAGCAGTTACCAACCCCTCGGGGTTACTGAAGCTTTCTTT. Amino acids: CASSYQPLGVTEAFF.

This clonotype was seen a handful of times. The V gene is TRBV24-1, the J gene TRBJ2-3; D is uncertain. V was shortened by 4 bases and J by 1 base, with 11 bases between the two germline ends. Germline V CDR1 and CDR2: KGHDR, SFDVKD. The CDR3 is 15 residues long. Here the CDR3 DNA reads TGTGCCACCAGTGAACCAAACGGTCGCACAGATACGCAGTATTTT. Translating it yields CATSEPNGRTDTQYF.

In its sample, this clonotype was seen many times. This chain links TRBV20-1 with TRBJ2-3; D gene ambiguous. The V end was cut by 6 bases, the J end by 2 bases, with 12 bases between. This CDR3 comprises 13 residues. The germline CDR1 and CDR2 sequences are DFQATT and SNEGSKA (reference sequence). The CDR3 is CSANGGLTDTQYF. The CDR3 bases are TGCAGTGCGAACGGCGGCCTCACAGATACGCAGTATTTT.

The sample holds many counts of this clonotype. The J gene is TRBJ2-5, the V gene TRBV6-1; a possible D gene is TRBD2 (5 bases). V was pared by 0 bases and J by 4 bases, with 12 bases between. Germline V lookup: CDR1 MNHNS, CDR2 SASEGT. This CDR3 has 15 amino acids. CDR3 loop: CASSEARAPRETQYF. The CDR3 region has the DNA TGTGCCAGCAGTGAAGCGCGGGCGCCGCGAGAGACCCAGTACTTC.